The 19 T cell receptor beta chains given below trace back to one sample, sequenced in a study of cytomegalovirus exposure and HLA in healthy donors. The PCR employed 60 Vbeta primers together with 13 Jbeta primers. Clones were read by immunoSEQ multiplex PCR, and TCRdb kept only the in-frame ones, dropping some. This repertoire shows under 75,000 clones, about 63% found once; its top ten account for around a sixth. The sample was PBMCs. The source of these receptors is a man between 40 and 49 years old in good health and CMV-seropositive.

V usage is TRBV5-1 and J usage is TRBJ2-7; 10 bases map to TRBD1. V dropped 4 bases and J dropped 6; count of bases not matched to a gene: 16. CDR1 is SGHRS, CDR2 YFSETQ, per germline. The CDR3 consists of 17 residues. CDR3 in DNA: TGCGCCAGCAGCCCAACCAGTGCGGGACAGGGGTTTACCGAGCAGTACTTC. Amino acid sequence: CASSPTSAGQGFTEQYF.

This chain links TRBV27 with TRBJ2-2; 11 bases match TRBD2. Germline V CDR1 and CDR2: MNHEY, SMNVEV (reference sequence). This CDR3 spans 15 amino acids. The J segment lost 4 bases and the V segment lost 8 bases, leaving 6 bases of the junction unmatched. CDR3 bases: TGTGCCAGCGGCTATAGCGGGGGGGCCACCGGGGAGCTGTTTTTT. It specifies CASGYSGGATGELFF.

V and J are TRBV2 and TRBJ1-5, with D perhaps matching TRBD1 (5 bases). Germline V gene lookup returns CDR1 SNHLY and CDR2 FYNNEI. This CDR3 is built from 16 residues. Between the trimmed V and J ends, which lost 3 bases and 3 bases, there was a span of 15 bases. The CDR3: CASSEWGKSINQPQHF. CDR3 DNA: TGTGCCAGCAGTGAGTGGGGCAAATCAATCAATCAGCCCCAGCATTTT.

This clone was picked up a small number of times. The chain carries TRBV7-9 and TRBJ2-2; 7 bases line up with TRBD1. V shed 3 bases, J shed 7 bases, and the junction held 20 bases outside the gene matches. The CDR3 totals 19 residues. Germline V gene data show CDR1 as SEHNR and CDR2 as FQNEAQ (reference sequence). The CDR3 region has the DNA TGTGCCAGCAGCTTTAGGGGGTTCCGGGACAGCACACAGGGCGGGGAGCTGTTTTTT. This codes for CASSFRGFRDSTQGGELFF.

The chain joins TRBV4-3 to TRBJ2-1; tentatively, D is TRBD1 (5 bases). The germline gives CDR1 LGHNA, CDR2 YSLEER. Trimming removed 0 bases at V and 5 bases at J, with 8 bases between. The CDR3 has 14 amino acids. The CDR3 coding sequence is TGCGCCAGCAGCCAAGAAGGGGCCAACAATGAGCAGTTCTTC. This encodes CASSQEGANNEQFF.

A remark on this clone: One junction end does not reproduce the germline sequence, and a read error may be involved. The identical CDR3 is also encoded by other nucleotide sequences in the sample. The rearrangement uses TRBV7-9 and TRBJ2-7; D is possibly TRBD1 (6 bases). Germline CDR1 reads SEHNR; CDR2 reads FQNEAQ (reference sequence). CDR3 length: 12 residues. The CDR3 DNA reads TGTTCCAGCAGCTTAGTGAGGGGGGAGCAGTACTTC. Amino acid sequence: CSSSLVRGEQYF.

This clone has just a few counts. This chain uses TRBV9 with TRBJ2-2; 7 bases map to TRBD2. The CDR3 has 15 amino acids. With 2 bases clipped from V and 6 bases from J, the junction kept 7 bases outside the gene matches. CDR1 SGDLS and CDR2 YYNGEE come from the germline V gene. Here the CDR3 reads CASSVGTINAGELFF. The CDR3 region has the DNA TGTGCCAGCAGCGTTGGGACTATAAACGCCGGGGAGCTGTTTTTT.

The rearrangement uses TRBV5-6 and TRBJ2-3; 7 bases are a match to TRBD2. Trimming removed 2 bases from V and 0 bases from J; junction bases left unmatched: 0. This CDR3 spans 14 amino acids. Germline V gene sequence: CDR1 SGHDT, CDR2 YYEEEE. The CDR3 spells CASSFSGSTDTQYF. The CDR3 DNA is TGTGCCAGCAGCTTTAGCGGGAGCACAGATACGCAGTATTTT.

The rearrangement uses TRBV2 and TRBJ2-5, with D perhaps matching TRBD1 (6 bases). The V end lost 5 bases, the J end lost 2 bases, and 12 bases lay between the germline ends. The CDR3 contains 14 residues. From germline, CDR1 is SNHLY and CDR2 FYNNEI. CDR3 protein: CASSWTVPQETQYF. DNA for the CDR3: TGTGCCAGCAGTTGGACAGTACCGCAAGAGACCCAGTACTTC. The full variable domain, rest sourced from reference TRBV2 and TRBJ2-5, is EPEVTQTPSHQVTQMGQEVILRCVPISNHLYFYWYRQILGQKVEFLVSFYNNEISEKSEIFDDQFSVERPDGSNFTLKIRSTKLEDSAMYFCASSWTVPQETQYFGPGTRLLVL.

As DNA, the CDR3 is TGTGCCAGCACCCTGGGACAGCACCAAGAGACCCAGTACTTC. This codes for CASTLGQHQETQYF. This chain joins TRBV7-9 and TRBJ2-5; the match to TRBD1 covers 7 bases. This CDR3 has 14 residues. Germline V gene data show CDR1 as SEHNR and CDR2 as FQNEAQ (reference sequence). V shed 7 bases, J shed 0 bases, and the junction held 5 bases outside the gene matches.

This clone was found once. The rearrangement joins TRBV11-3 to TRBJ1-3, with D perhaps matching TRBD1 (5 bases). The CDR3 consists of 13 residues. V was trimmed by 2 bases and J by 11 bases, leaving 13 bases between them. Germline V gene sequence: CDR1 SGHNT, CDR2 YENEEA. In DNA, the CDR3 is TGTGCCAGCAGCTTATCCTACGGGGGTCCCATATATTTT. The encoded protein is CASSLSYGGPIYF. The full variable domain, its missing parts supplied by reference TRBV11-3 and TRBJ1-3, is EAGVVQSPRYKIIEKKQPVAFWCNPISGHNTLYWYLQNLGQGPELLIRYENEEAVDDSQLPKDRFSAERLKGVDSTLKIQPAELGDSAVYLCASSLSYGGPIYFGEGSWLTVV.

This clone has just a few counts. V and J are TRBV30 and TRBJ2-7, with 8 bases lining up with TRBD1. Trimming cost V 1 base and J 3 bases; bases outside gene matches: 11. CDR3 length: 16 residues. CDR1 and CDR2 (germline): GTSNPN, SVGIG (reference sequence). CDR3 nucleotides: TGTGCCTGGAGTGCCGCCCGATCCGGGACAGGCTACGAGCAGTACTTC. It encodes CAWSAARSGTGYEQYF.

This chain joins TRBV19 and TRBJ2-7, with 11 bases fitting TRBD2. The length of the CDR3 is 17 residues. Trimming removed 0 bases from V and 0 bases from J; junction bases left unmatched: 4. Germline V lookup: CDR1 LNHDA, CDR2 SQIVND (reference sequence). The CDR3 reads CASSIEVTSGTSYEQYF. CDR3 sequence (DNA): TGTGCCAGTAGTATAGAAGTGACTAGCGGGACCTCCTACGAGCAGTACTTC.

The rearrangement links TRBV5-1 to TRBJ2-1; 7 bases fit TRBD2. Germline loops: CDR1 SGHRS, CDR2 YFSETQ. V was clipped by 4 bases and J by 10 bases; unmatched bases: 11. CDR3 length: 14 amino acids. CDR3 coding DNA: TGCGCCAGCAGCCCCGGGACTAAAGGTGGGGAGCAGTTCTTC. The encoded protein is CASSPGTKGGEQFF.

Note on this clone: At one of its ends the junction is not consistent with the germline gene, which may arise from a read error. V is TRBV7-9 and J is TRBJ2-6; 8 bases agree with TRBD1. Germline CDR1 and CDR2: SEHNR and FQNEAQ (reference sequence). The CDR3 spans 18 residues. The CDR3 DNA reads as TGTTCCAGCAGCTTAGGGGTGACAGGGGTTTCTGGGGCCAACGTCCTGACTTTC. It specifies CSSSLGVTGVSGANVLTF.

V is TRBV4-2 and J is TRBJ1-1; D unresolved. Trimming stripped 5 bases from V and 1 base from J, with 8 bases between. Per germline, CDR1 LGHNA and CDR2 YNFKEQ. The CDR3 covers 13 residues. The CDR3 sequence is CASSWETNTEAFF. The CDR3 DNA reads as TGTGCCAGCAGCTGGGAGACGAACACTGAAGCTTTCTTT.

The chain couples TRBV9 to TRBJ1-6; 10 positions match TRBD1. The J segment lost 10 bases and the V segment lost 3 bases, leaving 7 bases of the junction unmatched. Germline CDR1 and CDR2: SGDLS and YYNGEE. CDR3 length: 15 residues. The CDR3 bases are TGTGCCAGCAGCGCAAGACAGGGGGCAGGGTCACCCCTCCACTTT. It specifies CASSARQGAGSPLHF.

The chain links TRBV5-1 to TRBJ2-2; perhaps TRBD1 as D (6 bases). CDR3 length: 16 residues. The germline V gene has CDR1 SGHRS and CDR2 YFSETQ. V was pared by 3 bases and J by 4 bases, with 16 bases between. As DNA, the CDR3 is TGCGCCAGCAGCTACAGACAGGCCCCGGGCACCGGGGAGCTGTTTTTT. This sequence encodes CASSYRQAPGTGELFF. Based on the CDR3 plus reference TRBV5-1 and TRBJ2-2, the full variable domain is KAGVTQTPRYLIKTRGQQVTLSCSPISGHRSVSWYQQTPGQGLQFLFEYFSETQRNKGNFPGRFSGRQFSNSRSEMNVSTLELGDSALYLCASSYRQAPGTGELFFGEGSRLTVL.

This clone was counted ten times or more. This rearrangement joins TRBV19 to TRBJ1-1, with D maybe TRBD1 (5 bases). There are 13 residues in the CDR3. V gave up 3 bases and J gave up 2 bases, with 7 bases separating them. The germline gives CDR1 LNHDA, CDR2 SQIVND (reference sequence). CDR3 protein: CASSIDSNTEAFF. In DNA, the CDR3 is TGTGCCAGTAGTATCGACAGCAACACTGAAGCTTTCTTT.